Following are 9 T cell receptor beta chains from one sample sequenced in a study of T cell repertoires in cytomegalovirus infection. MiXCR was run by TCRdb on the reads, yielding one entry per CDR3 protein. This sample yields roughly 630,000 distinct CDR3 sequences, of which approximately 25% are seen a single time; roughly 8% belongs to the top ten. Material for sequencing was CD8+ T cells from PBMCs. These receptors all stem from a human donor in good health (CMV status not recorded). Some clones in this sample may be carry-over from other donors' samples.

The chain combines TRBV15 with TRBJ1-4; D gene uncertain. The CDR3 has 15 amino acids. Germline V gene lookup returns CDR1 LNHNV and CDR2 YYDKDF (reference sequence). The V and J ends lost 1 base and 5 bases respectively, with 11 bases between them. CDR3 nucleotides: TGTGCCACCAGCAGAGGGGTGGCCACAAATGAAAAACTGTTTTTT. This encodes CATSRGVATNEKLFF.

This clonotype showed up just a few times. The chain has TRBV2 and TRBJ2-7; 9 bases match TRBD2. V lost 5 bases to trimming and J lost 3 bases; unmatched junction nucleotides: 8. Germline-derived CDR1 and CDR2 are SNHLY and FYNNEI. There are 15 residues in the CDR3. The CDR3 bases are TGTGCCAGCAGTTCCACTACGCGGGGGGGCTACGAGCAGTACGTC. As protein: CASSSTTRGGYEQYV.

Notes on this clonotype: It may be a read error: a sequence one base away is much more abundant. The V call is TRBV7-6, the J call TRBJ1-1, with unresolved D. This CDR3 comprises 18 residues. CDR1 is SGHVS, CDR2 FNYEAQ, per germline. This CDR3 is CASSPTLYSERVNAEAFF. Written as DNA, the CDR3 is TGTGCCAGCAGCCCTACTCTATACTCGGAAAGGGTGAACGCTGAAGCTTTCTTT.

V and J are TRBV4-3 and TRBJ2-3; the match to TRBD2 covers 8 bases. The CDR3 extends over 17 amino acids. The trim removed 1 base at V and 5 bases at J, leaving 11 bases unmatched. The V gene's germline CDR1 is LGHNA and CDR2 YSLEER. The DNA for the CDR3 is TGCGCCAGCAGCCAAGCCGGGTGGGCGGGGGGCGGAGATACGCAGTATTTT. This codes for CASSQAGWAGGGDTQYF.

This clonotype was picked up a small number of times. The chain couples TRBV29-1 to TRBJ2-3, with unresolved D. V lost 1 base to trimming and J lost 1 base, with 9 bases between them. CDR3 length: 14 residues. In germline, CDR1 is SQVTM, CDR2 ANQGSEA. CDR3 DNA sequence: TGCAGCGTTGAAGCAGGAGACCGCACAGATACGCAGTATTTT. It translates to CSVEAGDRTDTQYF.

Comments on this clonotype: Germline and junction disagree at one end, which may indicate a read error. The gene calls are TRBV5-3 and TRBJ1-1, with D possibly matching TRBD1 (5 bases). TRBV5-3 has ORF status, its function being uncertain. The CDR3 length is 11 residues. CDR3 nucleotide sequence: TGTGCCAGCAGCTGGGGACTGGAAGCTTTCTTT. This codes for CASSWGLEAFF.

This clonotype was recorded once. The J gene is TRBJ2-1, the V gene TRBV14; the D gene is possibly TRBD1 (6 bases). This CDR3 contains 16 residues. Trimming stripped 5 bases from V and 7 bases from J, with 21 bases between. Germline assignment: CDR1 SGHDN and CDR2 FVKESK. The CDR3 nucleotides read TGTGCCAGCAGCGGGCAGGGGCAGGTTTTCGGTAATGAGCAGTTCTTC. Translation gives CASSGQGQVFGNEQFF.

The chain uses TRBV3-1 and TRBJ2-5, with D uncertain. Germline CDR1 is LGHDT and CDR2 is YNNKEL (reference sequence). The CDR3 is 14 residues long. Trimming removed 0 bases from V and 1 base from J, with 6 bases in between. The CDR3 here is CASSQEVFQETQYF. The DNA of the CDR3 is TGTGCCAGCAGCCAAGAGGTCTTCCAAGAGACCCAGTACTTC.

V gene TRBV27 combines with J gene TRBJ1-6; no reliable D call. Germline loops: CDR1 MNHEY, CDR2 SMNVEV (reference sequence). This CDR3 is 15 amino acids long. V gave up 4 bases and J gave up 3 bases, with 10 bases separating them. DNA for the CDR3: TGTGCCAGCAGTTCGTTCGCCAGCTATAATTCACCCCTCCACTTT. The encoded protein is CASSSFASYNSPLHF.